Listed here are 31 T cell receptor beta chains from one sample, sequenced in a study of human T cells and chemical hapten exposure. As for time point: patch test 1, 2 weeks after DPC sensitization. Treatment here: therapeutic diphenylcyclopropenone sensitization with weekly scalp DPC. TCRdb passed the RACE reads through MiXCR, listing each CDR3 protein once. Among roughly 200,000 distinct CDR3 sequences listed, around 22% were seen once. This specimen consisted of whole blood, obtained in connection with sensitization to the hapten diphenylcyclopropenone (DPC). These receptors all stem from a woman aged 45-60 years with alopecia areata. Some clones in this sample may be carry-over from other donors' samples.

The chain joins TRBV25-1 to TRBJ2-6; D perhaps matches TRBD1 (6 bases). The germline gives CDR1 MGHDK, CDR2 SYGVNS. This CDR3 is 15 amino acids long. V dropped 7 bases and J dropped 3 bases, with 13 bases sitting between them. The CDR3 coding sequence is TGTGCCAGCACCTCGTACAGGGATGGGGCCAACGTCCTGACTTTC. This sequence encodes CASTSYRDGANVLTF.

The V gene is TRBV2, the J gene TRBJ1-4; 12 positions match TRBD1. Looked up from germline, CDR1 is SNHLY and CDR2 is FYNNEI. V shed 6 bases, J shed 8 bases, and the junction held 10 bases outside the gene matches. The CDR3 sequence is 16 residues long. The CDR3 sequence: CASSTGTGGVGEKLFF. The CDR3 DNA sequence: TGTGCCAGCAGCACCGGGACAGGGGGCGTGGGAGAAAAACTGTTTTTT.

J is TRBJ1-1 and V is TRBV29-1; weak D call: TRBD1 (5 bases). The CDR3 length is 16 residues. Looked up from germline, CDR1 is SQVTM and CDR2 is ANQGSEA. Deletions cut 2 bases from V and 0 bases from J, with 16 bases between. CDR3 DNA: TGCAGCGTTGAAAAAATAAGGGGTTCCATGAACACTGAAGCTTTCTTT. The encoded protein is CSVEKIRGSMNTEAFF.

In its sample, this clonotype was seen a few times. V is TRBV10-2 and J is TRBJ1-3; D is ambiguous. Germline V lookup: CDR1 WSHSY, CDR2 SAAADI. With 2 bases removed from V and 0 bases from J, the gap between germline ends came to 8 bases. The CDR3 length is 15 residues. The CDR3 loop reads CASSERVSSGNTIYF. The CDR3 DNA reads TGCGCCAGCAGTGAGCGGGTGAGCTCTGGAAACACCATATATTTT.

The chain links TRBV5-5 to TRBJ1-1; D is perhaps TRBD1 (6 bases). The V end lost 4 bases, the J end lost 5 bases, and 18 bases lay between the germline ends. Germline V gene lookup returns CDR1 SGHKS and CDR2 YYEKEE (reference sequence). The CDR3 contains 15 residues. The CDR3 DNA sequence: TGTGCCAGCAGCCCCCAATTAAAGGGGGGAACTGAAGCTTTCTTT. It is translated as CASSPQLKGGTEAFF.

This clonotype was observed a single time. This chain joins TRBV7-2 and TRBJ2-7, with D hard to call. V was trimmed by 4 bases and J by 0 bases, leaving 16 bases between them. The CDR3 spans 16 residues. CDR1 and CDR2 (germline): SGHTA, FQGNSA. The DNA of the CDR3 is TGTGCCAGCAGCTCGAAAACCCTGCGTCCCTCCTACGAGCAGTACTTC. It translates to CASSSKTLRPSYEQYF. Full variable domain (remainder filled in from reference TRBV7-2 and TRBJ2-7): GAGVSQSPSNKVTEKGKDVELRCDPISGHTALYWYRQSLGQGLEFLIYFQGNSAPDKSGLPSDRFSAERTGGSVSTLTIQRTQQEDSAVYLCASSSKTLRPSYEQYFGPGTRLTVT.

About this clonotype itself: One end of the junction fails to match germline, which may point to a read error. The chain is built from TRBV9 and TRBJ2-1; 10 bases agree with TRBD2. Germline V gives CDR1 SGDLS, CDR2 YYNGEE. There are 18 residues in the CDR3. As DNA, the CDR3 is TGTGCCAGCACCGTAGGGGCTAGCGGGGGCGGCTCGAACAATGAGCAGTTCTTC. This encodes CASTVGASGGGSNNEQFF.

This clonotype has more than one count but fewer than ten. The chain employs TRBV2 and TRBJ1-1; D unresolved. The germline CDR1 and CDR2 sequences are SNHLY and FYNNEI. V lost 10 bases, J lost 2 bases, and 17 bases lay in between. The CDR3 extends over 14 amino acids. This chain's CDR3 is CATRTRQVNTEAFF. The CDR3 DNA is TGTGCCACCCGGACCCGACAAGTAAACACTGAAGCTTTCTTT.

The chain is built from TRBV12-3 or TRBV12-4 and TRBJ1-2; D ambiguous. Trimming pared 5 bases from V and 4 bases from J, leaving 14 bases between. The CDR3 spans 14 residues. The CDR3 protein is CASSLDLGIYGYTF. As DNA, the CDR3 is TGTGCCAGCAGTCTAGACCTGGGGATCTATGGCTACACCTTC.

This chain uses TRBV6-1 with TRBJ2-2; 9 bases match TRBD1. Germline V gene lookup returns CDR1 MNHNS and CDR2 SASEGT. CDR3 size: 14 residues. V lost 4 bases and J lost 6; bases outside the gene matches: 3. CDR3 nucleotides: TGTGCCAGCAGTGGACAGGGGGTGGCCGGGGAGCTGTTTTTT. Translated: CASSGQGVAGELFF.

Only a few counts were recorded for this clonotype. The CDR3 coding sequence is TGCAGCGTTGACGGAGCGGGAGTGTCGAATGAGCAGTTCTTC. This gives the protein CSVDGAGVSNEQFF. The chain links TRBV29-1 to TRBJ2-1; 8 nucleotides match TRBD2. CDR1 is SQVTM and CDR2 is ANQGSEA in the germline V gene. With V trimmed by 3 bases and J by 7 bases, 8 bases remained unmatched. CDR3 length: 14 residues.

The chain has TRBV15 and TRBJ1-5, with D unclear. Germline CDR1 and CDR2: LNHNV and YYDKDF (reference sequence). This CDR3 comprises 14 residues. Trimming cost V 1 base and J 3 bases, with 7 bases left between them. The CDR3 spells CATSRASFNQPQHF. The CDR3 nucleotides read TGTGCCACCAGCAGAGCCAGCTTCAATCAGCCCCAGCATTTT.

V usage is TRBV5-6 and J usage is TRBJ2-1; unclear D gene. Trimming left V 0 bases short and J 8 bases short, with 9 bases between. The germline V gene encodes CDR1 SGHDT and CDR2 YYEEEE. CDR3 length: 13 residues. The CDR3 DNA follows: TGTGCCAGCAGCTTGGGACCTACGGATGAGCAGTTCTTC. Protein sequence: CASSLGPTDEQFF.

There are many counts of this clonotype. The chain employs TRBV5-5 and TRBJ2-7, with D unclear. V lost 5 bases and J lost 0, with 9 bases in between. Germline CDR1 reads SGHKS; CDR2 reads YYEKEE (reference sequence). The CDR3 is 13 residues long. In DNA, the CDR3 is TGTGCCAGCAGTTTACAGAGCTCCTACGAGCAGTACTTC. This codes for CASSLQSSYEQYF.

A note on this clonotype: One junction end disagrees with the germline gene, perhaps due to a read error. The chain couples TRBV20-1 to TRBJ1-2; D gene unclear. Per germline, CDR1 DFQATT and CDR2 SNEGSKA (reference sequence). The CDR3 spans 13 residues. As DNA, the CDR3 is TGCAGTGCTGGAGAGGACCCTCCCTATGGCTACACCTTC. This translates into CSAGEDPPYGYTF.

This clonotype has more than one count but fewer than ten. The rearrangement uses TRBV6-1 and TRBJ2-2; D not resolved. Trimming took 6 bases from V and 7 from J, leaving 9 bases between them. Germline-derived CDR1 and CDR2 are MNHNS and SASEGT. The CDR3 runs 12 residues. The CDR3 region is CASSFQVGELFF. Here the CDR3 DNA reads TGTGCCAGCAGCTTTCAAGTCGGGGAGCTGTTTTTT.

This clonotype has a count of ten or more. The CDR3 sequence: CASSWDRVYGTDTQYF. CDR3 sequence (DNA): TGCGCCAGCAGTTGGGACAGGGTTTATGGCACAGATACGCAGTATTTT. The rearrangement uses TRBV10-2 and TRBJ2-3; TRBD1 matches 9 bases. The CDR3 length is 16 residues. Germline trimming cut 5 bases from V and 1 base from J; bases unmatched to any gene: 7. The V gene's germline CDR1 is WSHSY and CDR2 SAAADI.

This clonotype occurred a few times. This rearrangement joins TRBV9 to TRBJ2-7, with D possibly matching TRBD1 (5 bases). Germline CDR1 SGDLS, CDR2 YYNGEE. The CDR3 loop spans 14 amino acids. The V and J ends lost 1 base and 1 base respectively, with 9 bases between them. The CDR3 nucleotides are TGTGCCAGCAGCGTAACAGGTCAGTCCTACGAGCAGTACTTC. Its protein is CASSVTGQSYEQYF.

The genes are TRBV5-4 and TRBJ1-2; D remains ambiguous. This CDR3 contains 13 residues. Trimming pared 5 bases from V and 4 bases from J, leaving 12 bases between. Germline V gene lookup returns CDR1 SGHNT and CDR2 YYREEE (reference sequence). The CDR3 DNA reads as TGTGCCAGCAGTCTGCAGTCCCGCTATGGCTACACCTTC. Translation: CASSLQSRYGYTF.

The J gene is TRBJ1-2, the V gene TRBV29-1; 7 positions agree with TRBD1. The ends lost 5 bases at V and 0 bases at J; junction bases unmatched: 3. This CDR3 comprises 13 residues. Germline assignment: CDR1 SQVTM and CDR2 ANQGSEA. CDR3 bases: TGCAGCGTTACGACAGGGCCTAACTATGGCTACACCTTC. Encoded protein: CSVTTGPNYGYTF.

This clonotype was observed a handful of times. This chain connects TRBV2 to TRBJ2-3, with TRBD2 identical over 10 bases. The CDR3 is 15 residues long. Germline V CDR1 and CDR2: SNHLY, FYNNEI. V was clipped by 5 bases and J by 2 bases; unmatched bases: 4. The CDR3 loop is CASSTGLATTDTQYF. The CDR3 DNA is TGTGCCAGCAGTACGGGACTAGCGACCACAGATACGCAGTATTTT.

This sequence joins TRBV5-1 and TRBJ1-2; D unclear. The CDR3 loop spans 15 amino acids. The V end was cut by 2 bases, the J end by 2 bases, with 13 bases between. Germline CDR1 SGHRS, CDR2 YFSETQ. CDR3 amino acids: CASSFSGSTNYGYTF. In DNA form, the CDR3 reads TGCGCCAGCAGCTTTTCCGGCAGTACGAACTATGGCTACACCTTC.

This clonotype has a handful of counts. The chain employs TRBV20-1 and TRBJ2-3; D uncertain. Germline CDR1 reads DFQATT; CDR2 reads SNEGSKA (reference sequence). CDR3 size: 13 residues. V was shortened by 3 bases and J by 4 bases, with 11 bases between the two germline ends. The DNA for the CDR3 is TGCAGTGCTAGTATGGTCTCCGCAGATACGCAGTATTTT. Its protein product is CSASMVSADTQYF.

This clonotype was seen only a few times. This rearrangement joins TRBV5-6 to TRBJ1-3, with TRBD1 matching 8 bases. The CDR3 has 18 residues. Germline V gene sequence: CDR1 SGHDT, CDR2 YYEEEE. With 3 bases clipped from V and 0 bases from J, the junction kept 11 bases outside the gene matches. CDR3 nucleotide sequence: TGTGCCAGCAGCTCATACAAGGACAGGGTGCTCTCTGGAAACACCATATATTTT. Amino acid sequence: CASSSYKDRVLSGNTIYF.

This clonotype has a count of ten or more. V usage is TRBV2 and J usage is TRBJ1-2; weak D call: TRBD1 (6 bases). Trimming cost V 7 bases and J 1 base, with 13 bases left between them. The germline CDR1 and CDR2 sequences are SNHLY and FYNNEI. The CDR3 sequence is 14 residues long. The CDR3 DNA follows: TGTGCCAGCATCACCGACAGGAATAACTATGGCTACACCTTC. It is translated as CASITDRNNYGYTF.

This clonotype was seen only a few times. This sequence joins TRBV29-1 and TRBJ2-1; 8 bases agree with TRBD2. Germline V CDR1 and CDR2: SQVTM, ANQGSEA. The CDR3 is 15 amino acids. V lost 2 bases and J lost 5; bases outside the gene matches: 8. In DNA, the CDR3 is TGCAGCGTTGAATATGGTAGCGGGGAGGACAATGAGCAGTTCTTC. It translates to CSVEYGSGEDNEQFF.

This clonotype was recorded a few times. This chain connects TRBV3-1 to TRBJ1-5; the D is unclear. Germline lookup yields CDR1 LGHDT and CDR2 YNNKEL (reference sequence). The CDR3 extends over 15 amino acids. Trimming took 1 base from V and 0 from J, leaving 7 bases between them. The CDR3 protein is CASSQGRVSNQPQHF. The CDR3 DNA reads TGTGCCAGCAGCCAAGGAAGAGTTAGCAATCAGCCCCAGCATTTT.

The rearrangement links TRBV29-1 to TRBJ2-1; 10 bases agree with TRBD2. The germline V gene has CDR1 SQVTM and CDR2 ANQGSEA. There are 14 residues in the CDR3. The J segment lost 5 bases and the V segment lost 7 bases, leaving 8 bases of the junction unmatched. The CDR3 region is CSAPGLATHNEQFF. CDR3 nucleotide sequence: TGCAGCGCACCGGGACTAGCGACACACAATGAGCAGTTCTTC.

The V gene is TRBV6-6, the J gene TRBJ2-1; a weak D match, TRBD2 (6 bases). The CDR3 extends over 12 amino acids. Deletions cut 5 bases from V and 9 bases from J, with 11 bases between. Germline CDR1 reads MNHNY; CDR2 reads SVGAGI (reference sequence). CDR3 DNA sequence: TGTGCCAGCAGTCCAGGGAGGAGTGAGCAGTTCTTC. Translating it yields CASSPGRSEQFF.

The rearrangement joins TRBV5-1 to TRBJ1-1; no clear D gene. V lost 4 bases and J 3 bases, leaving 16 bases between the germline ends. The CDR3 is made up of 15 amino acids. In germline, CDR1 is SGHRS, CDR2 YFSETQ. CDR3 bases: TGCGCCAGCAGCCCATCAAACAGCGGACACACTGAAGCTTTCTTT. This gives the protein CASSPSNSGHTEAFF.

V gene TRBV6-2 or TRBV6-3 combines with J gene TRBJ2-3; TRBD2 is a possible D gene (6 bases). V dropped 6 bases and J dropped 6 bases, with 16 bases sitting between them. CDR1 MNHEY and CDR2 SVGEGT come from the germline V gene. The CDR3 has 14 amino acids. In DNA form, the CDR3 reads TGTGCCAGCAGGCCGGGACTCGACCCTGATACGCAGTATTTT. Encoded protein: CASRPGLDPDTQYF.